This TCR beta chain comes out of a study of metastatic and nonmetastatic thyroid tumors. At the level of the study: Repertoire data that came from the blood and tumor or nodule tissue of malignant and benign thyroid patients were compared.

Broader study findings: Across blood and tumor, TCR beta diversity in malignant thyroid tumors was reportedly significantly higher than in benign nodules.

This clone was seen only a few times. Its antigen remains unidentified. Source study methods: Researchers built a distant-metastasis classifier for papillary thyroid cancer that drew on CDR3 differences across clinicopathological groups. TCRdb re-processed the PCR reads through MiXCR. The V and J calls come from TCRdb's annotation, not from the publication. The sample records 24,000 or so clones, about 20% being singletons. Each patient came to thyroid surgery without any prior treatment (of any kind). Germline loops: CDR1 LNHDA, CDR2 SQIVND (reference sequence). The CDR3 extends over 15 amino acids. Trimming removed 3 bases at V and 9 bases at J, with 18 bases between.

Sequenced: tumor tissue. This receptor was obtained from a female donor with papillary thyroid cancer or a benign thyroid nodule (not recorded which). Some clones in this sample may be carry-over from other donors' samples. The chain couples TRBV19 to TRBJ2-1; maybe TRBD1 (5 bases). CDR3 region: CASSIRAHLGTEQFF. CDR3 DNA sequence: TGTGCCAGTAGTATCAGGGCCCACCTCGGCACTGAGCAGTTCTTC.